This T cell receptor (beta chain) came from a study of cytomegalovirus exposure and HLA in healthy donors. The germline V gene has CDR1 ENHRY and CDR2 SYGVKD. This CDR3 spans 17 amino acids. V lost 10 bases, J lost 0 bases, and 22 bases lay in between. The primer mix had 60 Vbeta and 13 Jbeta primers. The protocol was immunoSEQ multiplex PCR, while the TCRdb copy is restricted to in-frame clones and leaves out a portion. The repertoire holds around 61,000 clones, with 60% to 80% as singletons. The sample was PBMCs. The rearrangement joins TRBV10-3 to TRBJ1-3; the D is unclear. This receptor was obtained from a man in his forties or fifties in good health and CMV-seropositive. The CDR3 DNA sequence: TGTGCCACAACGAGCCCGGGATCCGCCATCTCTGGAAACACCATATATTTT. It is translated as CATTSPGSAISGNTIYF.